Each of the 18 T cell receptor beta chains below was sequenced from the same sample in a study of blood T cell repertoires in COVID-19. Sequencing was performed with immunoSEQ multiplex PCR; in TCRdb, only in-frame clones are kept and a portion is missing. Of 250,000 or so clones in the sample, about 85% were seen once. The specimen was PBMCs or T cells enriched from blood (not recorded which). The receptor set was obtained from a woman aged 45-59 years who had been exposed to COVID-19.

The J gene is TRBJ1-2, the V gene TRBV6-5; D perhaps matches TRBD1 (6 bases). Trimming took 0 bases from V and 7 from J, leaving 15 bases between them. This CDR3 is built from 15 residues. Germline CDR1 is MNHEY and CDR2 is SVGAGI. The CDR3 nucleotides read TGTGCCAGCAGTTACTCGACTCGGGGGGCGGGTGGCTACACCTTC. The encoded protein is CASSYSTRGAGGYTF.

V is TRBV10-3 and J is TRBJ1-1, with D maybe TRBD1 (6 bases). This CDR3 contains 12 residues. Trimming took 5 bases from V and 4 from J, leaving 8 bases between them. Germline-derived CDR1 and CDR2 are ENHRY and SYGVKD. The CDR3 region is CAISTGPTEAFF. The DNA of the CDR3 is TGTGCCATCAGTACAGGGCCCACTGAAGCTTTCTTT.

V usage is TRBV27 and J usage is TRBJ1-5, with 9 bases fitting TRBD1. The V gene end was trimmed by 5 bases and the J gene end by 4 bases; junction bases not matched to a gene: 6. Germline assignment: CDR1 MNHEY and CDR2 SMNVEV (reference sequence). CDR3 length equals 15 residues. DNA for the CDR3: TGTGCCAGCAGTCCCGGGACAGGGAATAATCAGCCCCAGCATTTT. Its translation: CASSPGTGNNQPQHF.

The chain employs TRBV12-3 or TRBV12-4 and TRBJ1-2; D gene unclear. The CDR3 totals 12 residues. V was trimmed by 3 bases and J by 4 bases, leaving 6 bases between them. The chain's CDR3 is CASSFFSYGYTF. DNA for the CDR3: TGTGCCAGCAGTTTTTTCAGCTATGGCTACACCTTC.

V usage is TRBV7-2 and J usage is TRBJ2-2; no definite D call. V dropped 3 bases and J dropped 0 bases, with 5 bases sitting between them. In germline, CDR1 is SGHTA, CDR2 FQGNSA. The CDR3 contains 14 residues. The CDR3 DNA follows: TGTGCCAGCAGCTTTGACACGAACACCGGGGAGCTGTTTTTT. Its translation is CASSFDTNTGELFF.

This rearrangement joins TRBV19 to TRBJ1-1; no reliable D call. CDR1 and CDR2 (germline): LNHDA, SQIVND (reference sequence). The CDR3 sequence is 13 residues long. The V and J ends lost 5 bases and 5 bases respectively, with 12 bases between them. The CDR3 protein is CASSLQSQTEAFF. The DNA for the CDR3 is TGTGCCAGTAGTTTACAGAGCCAGACTGAAGCTTTCTTT.

The chain has TRBV7-8 and TRBJ1-1; tentatively, D is TRBD1 (5 bases). Trimming cost V 2 bases and J 1 base, with 11 bases left between them. The CDR3 sequence is 15 residues long. The germline gives CDR1 SGHVS, CDR2 FQNEAQ. The CDR3 region is CASSLSWGQNTEAFF. The CDR3 coding sequence is TGTGCCAGCAGCTTATCTTGGGGCCAGAACACTGAAGCTTTCTTT.

The chain uses TRBV7-2 and TRBJ2-1; D might be TRBD1 (5 bases). The CDR3 covers 14 residues. Between the trimmed V and J ends, which lost 3 bases and 7 bases, there was a span of 13 bases. Germline values: CDR1 SGHTA, CDR2 FQGNSA. The CDR3 DNA is TGTGCCAGCAGCTTTCGGCTGGGGCCAAATGAGCAGTTCTTC. As protein: CASSFRLGPNEQFF.

A single count supports this clone. Here the CDR3 DNA reads TGTGCCAGCAGCTGGGACAGGGAAATCCAGCCCCAGCATTTT. Protein: CASSWDREIQPQHF. V is TRBV28 and J is TRBJ1-5; 9 bases are shared with TRBD1. The J segment lost 7 bases and the V segment lost 6 bases, leaving 7 bases of the junction unmatched. The CDR3 has 14 residues. Germline CDR1 and CDR2: MDHEN and SYDVKM.

The chain employs TRBV30 and TRBJ1-6; D not certain. The CDR3 totals 15 residues. CDR1 GTSNPN and CDR2 SVGIG come from the germline V gene (reference sequence). V lost 1 base and J 2 bases, leaving 9 bases between the germline ends. As DNA, the CDR3 is TGTGCCTGGAGTGACGGACTGCCCTATAATTCACCCCTCCACTTT. This sequence encodes CAWSDGLPYNSPLHF.

This clone was detected only a few times. The chain has TRBV19 and TRBJ2-7; 7 bases line up with TRBD2. V dropped 1 base and J dropped 5; count of bases not matched to a gene: 14. The germline V gene has CDR1 LNHDA and CDR2 SQIVND (reference sequence). This CDR3 has 17 amino acids. The CDR3 DNA is TGTGCCAGTAGTATAGTCTTCACAGCGGGATACAGGAACGAGCAGTACTTC. Translation: CASSIVFTAGYRNEQYF.

This chain joins TRBV2 and TRBJ2-2; tentative D call: TRBD1 (6 bases). CDR1 and CDR2 (germline): SNHLY, FYNNEI. V lost 7 bases, J lost 2 bases, and 14 bases lay in between. The CDR3 is made up of 15 amino acids. The CDR3 sequence is CASTAGDLNTGELFF. The DNA for the CDR3 is TGTGCCAGCACTGCAGGGGACCTTAACACCGGGGAGCTGTTTTTT.

This clone occurred a few times. The chain recombines TRBV30 with TRBJ1-6; 7 bases line up with TRBD1. The CDR3 is 13 residues long. Germline CDR1 GTSNPN, CDR2 SVGIG (reference sequence). V was clipped by 4 bases and J by 10 bases; unmatched bases: 7. CDR3 sequence (DNA): TGTGCCTGGAAGGAGGGGGCTAAATCACCCCTCCACTTT. It specifies CAWKEGAKSPLHF.

The chain couples TRBV27 to TRBJ2-3; weak D call: TRBD1 (6 bases). The CDR3 consists of 13 residues. V was shortened by 1 base and J by 5 bases, with 7 bases between the two germline ends. Germline CDR1 is MNHEY and CDR2 is SMNVEV (reference sequence). The CDR3 is CASSLFRGDTQYF. CDR3 sequence (DNA): TGTGCCAGCAGTTTATTCAGGGGAGATACGCAGTATTTT.

This chain connects TRBV5-4 to TRBJ2-3; D ambiguous. The ends were cut back, 4 bases at V and 3 bases at J, with 12 bases in the middle. The CDR3 has 14 amino acids. The germline gives CDR1 SGHNT, CDR2 YYREEE (reference sequence). CDR3 DNA sequence: TGTGCCAGCAGCCCCAACCTACAGACAGATACGCAGTATTTT. This codes for CASSPNLQTDTQYF. Complete variable domain (other parts from reference TRBV5-4 and TRBJ2-3): ETGVTQSPTHLIKTRGQQVTLRCSSQSGHNTVSWYQQALGQGPQFIFQYYREEENGRGNFPPRFSGLQFPNYSSELNVNALELDDSALYLCASSPNLQTDTQYFGPGTRLTVL.

The chain couples TRBV5-6 to TRBJ1-5; D is uncertain. V was trimmed by 3 bases and J by 2 bases, leaving 12 bases between them. Looked up from germline, CDR1 is SGHDT and CDR2 is YYEEEE. There are 15 residues in the CDR3. CDR3: CASSSGLAGNQPQHF. CDR3 in DNA: TGTGCCAGCAGCTCGGGGTTAGCAGGCAATCAGCCCCAGCATTTT.

This chain uses TRBV30 with TRBJ2-5, with TRBD2 identical over 7 bases. Germline V lookup: CDR1 GTSNPN, CDR2 SVGIG (reference sequence). After removal of 4 bases from V and 0 bases from J, the junction contained 5 bases not matched to a gene. The CDR3 loop spans 14 amino acids. CDR3 in DNA: TGTGCCTGGACGGTGGGGGGGTACCAAGAGACCCAGTACTTC. It codes for CAWTVGGYQETQYF.

The CDR3 sequence: CASSFRSGQGNYGYTF. The CDR3, as DNA: TGTGCCAGCAGCTTTCGGTCCGGACAGGGGAACTATGGCTACACCTTC. The rearrangement uses TRBV5-6 and TRBJ1-2; 9 bases align to TRBD1. CDR3 length equals 16 residues. V lost 2 bases to trimming and J lost 2 bases; unmatched junction nucleotides: 7. The germline V gene has CDR1 SGHDT and CDR2 YYEEEE.